This entry features one TCR beta chain sequence. These data originate in a study of T-cell reconstitution after alpha-beta-depleted transplantation in children. Germline assignment: CDR1 SGHTA and CDR2 FQGTGA. This CDR3 region has 15 residues. The V gene lost 1 base and the J gene lost 1 base, with 10 bases spanning the gap. This sample's TCRbeta library carried unique molecular identifier barcodes. TCRdb passed the PCR reads through MiXCR, listing each CDR3 protein once. Among 600,000 to 700,000 distinct CDR3 sequences listed, 16% were seen once. The chain employs TRBV7-3 and TRBJ1-1, with D perhaps TRBD1 (5 bases). The TCR sequence derives from a human donor who donated a stem cell graft to a child with acute myeloid leukemia. The sample in question was PBMCs from the stem cell graft donor, obtained from the stem cell graft. CDR3 in amino acids: CASSLSGDPNTEAFF. The CDR3 DNA reads TGTGCCAGCAGCTTAAGTGGGGACCCGAACACTGAAGCTTTCTTT.